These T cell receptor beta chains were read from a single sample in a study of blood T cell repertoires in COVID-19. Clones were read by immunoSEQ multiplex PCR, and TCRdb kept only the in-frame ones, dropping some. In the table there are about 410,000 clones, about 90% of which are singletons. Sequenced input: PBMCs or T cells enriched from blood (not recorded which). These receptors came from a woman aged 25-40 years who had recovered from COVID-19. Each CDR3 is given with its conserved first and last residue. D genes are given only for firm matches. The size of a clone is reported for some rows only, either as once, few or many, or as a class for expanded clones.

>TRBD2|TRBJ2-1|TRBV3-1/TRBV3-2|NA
TGTGCCAGCAGCCCGGGACTAGCGGGATACAATGAGCAGTTCTTC
CASSPGLAGYNEQFF
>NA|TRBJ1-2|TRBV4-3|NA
TGCGCCAGCAGCGCGACAGTGCACTATGGCTACACCTTC
CASSATVHYGYTF
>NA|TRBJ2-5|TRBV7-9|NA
TGTGCCAGCAGCCCAATAGTCTCAGAGACCCAGTACTTC
CASSPIVSETQYF
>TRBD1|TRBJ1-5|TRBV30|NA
TGTGCCTGGGAGGGGCCAGGGGGCTATCAGCCCCAGCATTTT
CAWEGPGGYQPQHF
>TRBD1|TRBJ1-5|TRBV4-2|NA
TGTGCCAGCAGTCCCTCGGGACAGGATCAGCCCCAGCATTTT
CASSPSGQDQPQHF
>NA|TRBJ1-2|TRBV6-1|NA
TGTGCCAGCAGTGATCAGGTGAATGGCTACACCTTC
CASSDQVNGYTF
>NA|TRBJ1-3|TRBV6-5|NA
TGTGCCAGCAGCCCCGGTGGAAACACCATATATTTT
CASSPGGNTIYF
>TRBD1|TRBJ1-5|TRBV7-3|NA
TGTGCCAGCAGAACCACCGGGACAGGGTTTTTTGCAGGGGAATATCAGCCCCAGCATTTT
CASRTTGTGFFAGEYQPQHF
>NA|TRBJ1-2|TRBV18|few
TGTGCCAGCTCACCAAGACAGACGGATCCGAGATATGGCTACACCTTC
CASSPRQTDPRYGYTF
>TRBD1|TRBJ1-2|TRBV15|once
TGTGCCACCAACTGGGGCATACAGGGGGAAACTAACTATGGCTACACCTTC
CATNWGIQGETNYGYTF
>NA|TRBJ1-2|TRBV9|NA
TGTGCCAGCAGCCTGGGAGGGGGGCCTGGCTATGGCTACACCTTC
CASSLGGGPGYGYTF
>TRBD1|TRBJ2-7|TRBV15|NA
TGTGCCACCAGCAGAGTAGTTGGGACAGGGGGTTACTACGAGCAGTACTTC
CATSRVVGTGGYYEQYF
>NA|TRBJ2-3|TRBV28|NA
TGTGCCAGCAGTTCCGGGACTCGTCGCACAGATACGCAGTATTTT
CASSSGTRRTDTQYF
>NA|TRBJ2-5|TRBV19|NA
TGTGCCAGTAGTCCAGGGGGACTTCGGGAGACCCAGTACTTC
CASSPGGLRETQYF
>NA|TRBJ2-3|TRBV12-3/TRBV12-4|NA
TGTGCCAGCAAAAGCGGCACAGATACGCAGTATTTT
CASKSGTDTQYF
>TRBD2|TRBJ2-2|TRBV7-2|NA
TGTGCCAGCAGCTTAGTAGCGGGTGCGAACACCGGGGAGCTGTTTTTT
CASSLVAGANTGELFF
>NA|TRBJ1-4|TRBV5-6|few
TGTGCCAGCAGCTTAACAGGGCTTGGGGCGTCTAATGAAAAACTGTTTTTT
CASSLTGLGASNEKLFF
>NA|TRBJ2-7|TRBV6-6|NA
TGTGCCAGCAGCGATAGTAACTCCTACGAGCAGTACTTC
CASSDSNSYEQYF
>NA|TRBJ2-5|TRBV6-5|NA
TGTGCCAGCAGTTATCGGGGGACAGTGGCCCAAGAGACCCAGTACTTC
CASSYRGTVAQETQYF
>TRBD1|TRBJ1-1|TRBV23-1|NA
TGCGCCAGCGAAACGCAACGGGACAGGGGTGAATTAACTGAAGCTTTCTTT
CASETQRDRGELTEAFF
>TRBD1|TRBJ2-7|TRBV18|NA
TGTGCCAGCTCACTCCTGTTCGGGACAGGGGACGCCTACGAGCAGTACTTC
CASSLLFGTGDAYEQYF
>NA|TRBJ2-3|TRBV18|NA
TGTGCCAGCTCACCAACGGGGTCTAGCACAGATACGCAGTATTTT
CASSPTGSSTDTQYF
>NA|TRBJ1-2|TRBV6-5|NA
TGTGCCAGCTTGACGGGAACCCGCTATGGCTACACCTTC
CASLTGTRYGYTF
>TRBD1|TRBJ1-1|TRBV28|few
TGTGCCAGCAGTGACCGGGACAGGACTAGTCGGAACACTGAAGCTTTCTTT
CASSDRDRTSRNTEAFF
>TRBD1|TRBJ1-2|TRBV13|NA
TGTGCCAGCACCGACGGACGGGGACAGGGGCCCCCATGGGGCTACACCTTC
CASTDGRGQGPPWGYTF
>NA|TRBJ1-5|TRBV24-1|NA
TGTGCCACCAGCCGACATGGTTCCAATCAGCCCCAGCATTTT
CATSRHGSNQPQHF
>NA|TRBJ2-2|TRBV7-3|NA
TGTGCCAGCAGCTTAACAGTCAGGAACACCGGGGAGCTGTTTTTT
CASSLTVRNTGELFF
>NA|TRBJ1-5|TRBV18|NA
TGTGCCAGCTCACCAGGACAGCTTTATCAGCCCCAGCATTTT
CASSPGQLYQPQHF
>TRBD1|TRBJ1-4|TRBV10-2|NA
TGCGCCAGCAGTGAAACCCGGGACAGGGGAGGCCTTAAACTGTTTTTT
CASSETRDRGGLKLFF
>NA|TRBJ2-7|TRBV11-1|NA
TGTGCCAGCAGCCTGCAGGGTATATACGAGCAGTACTTC
CASSLQGIYEQYF
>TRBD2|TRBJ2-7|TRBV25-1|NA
TGTGCCAGCAGTGAATTCGGTCGCGGGAGCAAGCAGTACTTC
CASSEFGRGSKQYF
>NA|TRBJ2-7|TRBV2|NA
TGTGCCAGCAGTGGGGGGCAGGGTCCCTACGAGCAGTACTTC
CASSGGQGPYEQYF
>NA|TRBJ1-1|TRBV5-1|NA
TGCGCCAGCAGCTTTCACAGGGTAAACACTGAAGCTTTCTTT
CASSFHRVNTEAFF
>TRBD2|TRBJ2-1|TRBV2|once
TGTGCCAGCAGTGACTTAAGGGCTAGCGGATTAACCTACAATGAGCAGTTCTTC
CASSDLRASGLTYNEQFF
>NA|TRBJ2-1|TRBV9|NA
TGTGCCAGCAGCGTAGAGGGCGGGTCCGCCTACAATGAGCAGTTCTTC
CASSVEGGSAYNEQFF
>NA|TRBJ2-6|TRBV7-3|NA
TGTGCCAGCAGGGGAGGATTGGCCAACGTCCTGACTTTC
CASRGGLANVLTF
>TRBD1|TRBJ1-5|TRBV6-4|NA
TGTGCCAGGGAAGACCGGGACAGGGGGAGTTACCCCGATCAGCCCCAGCATTTT
CAREDRDRGSYPDQPQHF
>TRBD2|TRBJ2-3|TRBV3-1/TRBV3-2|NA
TGTGCCAGCAGCCAAACTAGCGGGGGGCCCTTAGATTGCACAGATACGCAGTATTTT
CASSQTSGGPLDCTDTQYF